This T cell receptor beta chain was sequenced for a study of CD8+CD57+ T cells in acquired aplastic anemia. Study observations and caveats: Patient and control CD8+ Simpson's diversity was not significantly different. Approximately 27 CD8+ CDR3 sequences occurred in both the patients and the controls.

Using genomic DNA as the template, TCR beta VDJ and CDR3 profiling was carried out. TCRdb reprocessed the reads via MiXCR and lists one record per CDR3 protein. The profile shows some 160,000 distinct CDR3 sequences, around half of them singletons. CDR1 and CDR2 from the germline V gene are SGHNT and YYREEE (reference sequence). CDR3 length: 14 residues. Trimming pared 4 bases from V and 1 base from J, leaving 12 bases between. This clonotype has at least ten counts. What it recognizes is unknown. Those patients picked for sequencing had displayed CD8+CD57+ cell expansion on flow cytometry. This chain connects TRBV5-4 to TRBJ2-7; D may be TRBD2 (6 bases). Sequenced input: sorted CD4+, CD8+, or CD8+CD57+ T cells (not recorded which) from PBMCs. The sequence derives from a human donor with aplastic anemia. CDR3: CASSPGSGSYEQYF. The CDR3, as DNA: TGTGCCAGCAGCCCGGGTAGCGGATCCTACGAGCAGTACTTC.